This is a list of T cell receptor beta chains from one sample in a study of T cells and copy number aberrations in small-cell lung cancer. Data came from immunoSEQ multiplex PCR; TCRdb stores just in-frame clones and leaves some out. Of fewer than 10,000 clones in the sample, about 75% were seen once. Source material: normal tissue next to the tumor. Receptor source: a man between 60 and 75 years old with small cell lung cancer. CDR3s include the opening cysteine and the closing phenylalanine or tryptophan. The D gene is left open where the match is weak. Some rows have no size entry. The others give once, few or many, or a class for an expanded clone.

j_gene | v_gene | d_gene | abundance | CDR3nt | CDR3aa
TRBJ2-7 | TRBV7-9 | TRBD2 | - | TGTGCCAGCAGCTTGGTCGGGACTAGCGGGTCCGAGCAGTACTTC | CASSLVGTSGSEQYF
TRBJ2-1 | TRBV7-2 | TRBD2 | few | TGTGCCAGCAGCTTATGGTGGACTAGCGGGATCGATGAGCAGTTCTTC | CASSLWWTSGIDEQFF
TRBJ2-7 | TRBV6-1 | TRBD1 | - | TGTGCCAGCAGAGCAGGGGGCTCAAACTCCTACGAGCAGTACTTC | CASRAGGSNSYEQYF
TRBJ1-2 | TRBV9 | - | - | TGTGCCAGCAGCGCGGAAATCGGTCTGAACTATGGCTACACCTTC | CASSAEIGLNYGYTF
TRBJ2-7 | TRBV10-2 | - | - | TGCGCCAGCCGGGACCCAAGGGACGAGCAGTACTTC | CASRDPRDEQYF
TRBJ2-2 | TRBV27 | - | - | TGTGCCAGCAGACAGGGAGGGGGAGACCGGGAGCTGTTTTTT | CASRQGGGDRELFF
TRBJ1-5 | TRBV19 | - | - | TGTGCCAGTAGTTCTGGGGCCATTGTGAATCAGCCCCAGCATTTT | CASSSGAIVNQPQHF
TRBJ2-1 | TRBV7-7 | - | medium-sized | TGTGCTAGCAGCCCTCTCGAGGGGACTAATGAGCAGTTCTTC | CASSPLEGTNEQFF
TRBJ1-1 | TRBV28 | - | - | TGTGCCAGCAGCCTAGGGGGACGGCTGAACACTGAAGCTTTCTTT | CASSLGGRLNTEAFF
TRBJ2-1 | TRBV5-4 | - | - | TGTGCCAGCAGCGGGACTTTGATCAATGAGCAGTTCTTC | CASSGTLINEQFF
TRBJ2-7 | TRBV11-3 | - | - | TGTGCCAGCAGCCCGCCCCGGGACGGGGTTCCCGAGCAGTACTTC | CASSPPRDGVPEQYF
TRBJ2-1 | TRBV5-1 | - | - | TGCGCCAGCAGTTCGGGGGTGGGGAATGAGCAGTTCTTC | CASSSGVGNEQFF
TRBJ1-1 | TRBV20-1 | - | - | TGCAGTGCTAGAGATCGAGGCTGGTCTTTCTTT | CSARDRGWSFF
TRBJ2-2 | TRBV6-1 | TRBD1 | - | TGTGCCAGCAGGAAGGACAGGGTGGACACCGGGGAGCTGTTTTTT | CASRKDRVDTGELFF
TRBJ1-5 | TRBV28 | - | - | TGTGCCAGCAGTACCCTCGGACATCAGCCCCAGCATTTT | CASSTLGHQPQHF
TRBJ2-2 | TRBV6-5 | - | - | TGTGCCAGCAGCGCGGCTCGAGCCGGGGAGCTGTTTTTT | CASSAARAGELFF
TRBJ2-5 | TRBV18 | TRBD2 | - | TGTGCCAGCTCACCAAGGACGGGAGGGGAAGAGACCCAGTACTTC | CASSPRTGGEETQYF
TRBJ2-5 | TRBV5-1 | - | - | TGCGCCAGCAGCTTGGTTAGGGGATTAGAAGAGACCCAGTACTTC | CASSLVRGLEETQYF
TRBJ2-2 | TRBV2 | - | - | TGTGCCAGCAGTCCCGGGACATTAACCAACACCGGGGAGCTGTTTTTT | CASSPGTLTNTGELFF
TRBJ2-3 | TRBV9 | - | few | TGTGCCAGCAGCGCATCAGAGGATACGCAGTATTTT | CASSASEDTQYF
TRBJ2-1 | TRBV5-5 | - | - | TGTGCCAGCAGTAACCAAGGTAGTGATGAGCAGTTCTTC | CASSNQGSDEQFF
TRBJ2-2 | TRBV9 | - | - | TGTGCCAGCAGCGTAGGCGGTGCCGGGGAGCTGTTTTTT | CASSVGGAGELFF
TRBJ2-4 | TRBV4-2 | - | - | TGTGCCAGCAGCCAAGGCCGGCGACTCGGCGCCAAAAACATTCAGTACTTC | CASSQGRRLGAKNIQYF
TRBJ2-7 | TRBV6-1 | - | - | TGTGCCAGCAGTGGGAGGCTGAACGAGCAGTACTTC | CASSGRLNEQYF
TRBJ1-5 | TRBV15 | - | once | TGTGCCACCAGCAGAGATCGGGGGGGACACAAGGATTATCAGCCCCAGCATTTT | CATSRDRGGHKDYQPQHF
TRBJ1-1 | TRBV19 | - | - | TGTGCTACCGTATTTGCGAACACTGAAGCTTTCTTT | CATVFANTEAFF
TRBJ1-2 | TRBV10-2 | - | - | TGCGCCAGCAGTGAGGCATGGAGTACCAACTATGGCTACACCTTC | CASSEAWSTNYGYTF
TRBJ1-2 | TRBV30 | TRBD1 | few | TGTGCCTGGAGTGTACAGGGGGCTCAAGGCTACACCTTC | CAWSVQGAQGYTF
TRBJ2-1 | TRBV7-3 | TRBD2 | - | TGTGCCAGCAGCTTCGGGACTAGCGGGGAATATGAGCAGTTCTTC | CASSFGTSGEYEQFF
TRBJ1-1 | TRBV4-1 | - | - | TGCGCCAGCAGCTTGGGACAAGGACCGAACACTGAAGCTTTCTTT | CASSLGQGPNTEAFF
TRBJ2-1 | TRBV7-8 | - | - | TGTGCCAGCAGTTCGGGTTCTGGCGGGACAAGCTCCTACAATGAGCAGTTCTTC | CASSSGSGGTSSYNEQFF
TRBJ2-1 | TRBV6-1 | - | - | TGTGCCAGCAGTGAAACAGGTTACAATGAGCAGTTCTTC | CASSETGYNEQFF
TRBJ2-3 | TRBV14 | - | - | TGTGCCAGCAGCCAAGATCCTCGCAGGGTTCGATCGAATACGCAGTATTTT | CASSQDPRRVRSNTQYF
TRBJ2-7 | TRBV11-2 | TRBD2 | - | TGTGCCAGCAGCCCGTTTAAGCGGGAGAACGAGCAGTACTTC | CASSPFKRENEQYF
TRBJ1-2 | TRBV5-6 | TRBD1 | - | TGTGCCAGCAGCAGGGACAGGGGGATTCGTGGCTACACCTTC | CASSRDRGIRGYTF
TRBJ2-1 | TRBV7-9 | - | - | TGTGCCAGCAGCCCGACTGGGGGCCCGGGCTACAATGAGCAGTTCTTC | CASSPTGGPGYNEQFF
TRBJ2-1 | TRBV7-2 | TRBD2 | - | TGTGCCAGCAGCTTAGGAGGACTAGATTACAATGAGCAGTTCTTC | CASSLGGLDYNEQFF
TRBJ2-1 | TRBV19 | TRBD1 | - | TGTGCCAGTAGTACCCTAGACAGGGATGAGCAGTTCTTC | CASSTLDRDEQFF
TRBJ1-4 | TRBV6-4 | TRBD1 | - | TGTGCCAGCAGGTTTGACAGGGTTGGAAGAAATGAAAAACTGTTTTTT | CASRFDRVGRNEKLFF
TRBJ2-7 | TRBV27 | TRBD2 | few | TGTGCCAGCAGTTTTCGGGCGGGAGGTGGGTACGAGCAGTACTTC | CASSFRAGGGYEQYF
TRBJ2-7 | TRBV28 | - | - | TGTGCCAGCACCCATAATCTGGGGGGTTTCTACGAGCAGTACTTC | CASTHNLGGFYEQYF
TRBJ2-5 | TRBV18 | TRBD1 | once | TGTGCCAGCTCCCCAGGGACAGCCGAAGAGACCCAGTACTTC | CASSPGTAEETQYF
TRBJ1-5 | TRBV28 | TRBD1 | - | TGTGCCAGCAGCCTGACAGGGTCAAATCAGCCCCAGCATTTT | CASSLTGSNQPQHF
TRBJ2-7 | TRBV5-1 | TRBD1 | - | TGCGCCAGCAGCGAAGGGACAGCCAACGCCTACGAGCAGTACTTC | CASSEGTANAYEQYF
TRBJ2-7 | TRBV2 | - | - | TGTGCCAGCAGTGAAGAGGGTAGTCTGGACGAGCAGTACTTC | CASSEEGSLDEQYF
TRBJ2-7 | TRBV11-3 | TRBD2 | - | TGTGCCAGCAGCTTGATTACTAGCGGGACCTACGAGCAGTACTTC | CASSLITSGTYEQYF
TRBJ2-3 | TRBV6-4 | TRBD2 | - | TGTGCCAGCAGTGACTCGCCTCTGTCGGCGGGAGGAATAGATACGCAGTATTTT | CASSDSPLSAGGIDTQYF
TRBJ1-2 | TRBV6-1 | - | - | TGTGCCAGCAGTGATATCTTGCGACATGGCTACACCTTC | CASSDILRHGYTF